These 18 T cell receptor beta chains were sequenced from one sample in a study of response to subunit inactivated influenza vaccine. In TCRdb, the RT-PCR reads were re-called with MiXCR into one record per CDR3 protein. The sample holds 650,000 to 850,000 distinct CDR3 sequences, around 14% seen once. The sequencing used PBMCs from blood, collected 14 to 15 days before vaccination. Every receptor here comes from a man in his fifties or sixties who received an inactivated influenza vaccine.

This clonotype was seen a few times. The CDR3: CASSLVLYRGPYEQYF. The DNA of the CDR3 is TGTGCCAGCAGCTTAGTTTTGTACAGGGGGCCCTACGAGCAGTACTTC. The rearrangement links TRBV11-2 to TRBJ2-7; TRBD1 aligns across 9 bases. This CDR3 is built from 16 residues. With V trimmed by 1 base and J by 2 bases, 6 bases remained unmatched. Looked up from germline, CDR1 is SGHAT and CDR2 is FQNNGV.

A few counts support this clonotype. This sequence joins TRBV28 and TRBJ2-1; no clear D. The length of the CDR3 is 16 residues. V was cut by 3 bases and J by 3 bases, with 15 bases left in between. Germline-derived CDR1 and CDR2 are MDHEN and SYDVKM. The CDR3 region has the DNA TGTGCCAGCAGTTTCAGGTCACTATTTCACTACAATGAGCAGTTCTTC. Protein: CASSFRSLFHYNEQFF.

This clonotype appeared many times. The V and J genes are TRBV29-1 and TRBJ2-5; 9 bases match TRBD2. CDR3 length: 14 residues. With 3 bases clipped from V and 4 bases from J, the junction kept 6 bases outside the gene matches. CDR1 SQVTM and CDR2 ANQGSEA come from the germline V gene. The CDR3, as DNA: TGCAGCGTTGATAGTCTAGCGGGACGAGAGACCCAGTACTTC. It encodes CSVDSLAGRETQYF.

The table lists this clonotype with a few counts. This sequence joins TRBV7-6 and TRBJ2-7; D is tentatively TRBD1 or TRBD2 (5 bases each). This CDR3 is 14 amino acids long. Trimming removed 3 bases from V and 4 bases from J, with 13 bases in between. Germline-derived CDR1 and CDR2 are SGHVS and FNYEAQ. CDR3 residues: CASSFGTVNYEQYF. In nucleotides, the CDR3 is TGTGCCAGCAGCTTTGGGACGGTTAATTACGAGCAGTACTTC.

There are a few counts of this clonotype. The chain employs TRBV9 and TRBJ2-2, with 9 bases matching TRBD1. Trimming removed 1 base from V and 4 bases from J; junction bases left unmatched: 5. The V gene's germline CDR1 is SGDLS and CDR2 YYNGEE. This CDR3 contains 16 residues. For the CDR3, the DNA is TGTGCCAGCAGCGTATCCGGGACAGGGTTCACCGGGGAGCTGTTTTTT. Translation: CASSVSGTGFTGELFF. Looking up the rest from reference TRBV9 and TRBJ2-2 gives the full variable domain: DSGVTQTPKHLITATGQRVTLRCSPRSGDLSVYWYQQSLDQGLQFLIQYYNGEERAKGNILERFSAQQFPDLHSELNLSSLELGDSALYFCASSVSGTGFTGELFFGEGSRLTVL.

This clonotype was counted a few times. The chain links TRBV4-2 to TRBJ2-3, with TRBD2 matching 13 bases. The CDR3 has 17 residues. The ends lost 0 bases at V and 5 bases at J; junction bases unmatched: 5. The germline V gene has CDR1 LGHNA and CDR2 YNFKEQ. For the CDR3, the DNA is TGTGCCAGCAGCCAAGAACTAGCGGGGGGGCCTTTAGATACGCAGTATTTT. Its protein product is CASSQELAGGPLDTQYF.

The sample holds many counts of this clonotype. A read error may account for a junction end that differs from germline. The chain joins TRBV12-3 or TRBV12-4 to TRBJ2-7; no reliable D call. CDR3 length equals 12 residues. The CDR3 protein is CASSLNNYEQYF. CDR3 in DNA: TGCGCCAGCAGCTTGAATAACTACGAGCAGTACTTC.

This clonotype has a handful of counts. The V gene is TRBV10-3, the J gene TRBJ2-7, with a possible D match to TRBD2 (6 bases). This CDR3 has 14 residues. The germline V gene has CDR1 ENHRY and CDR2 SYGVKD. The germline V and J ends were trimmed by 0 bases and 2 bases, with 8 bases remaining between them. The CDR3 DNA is TGTGCCATCAGTGAGTCGAGCGGGCCCTACGAGCAGTACTTC. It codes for CAISESSGPYEQYF.

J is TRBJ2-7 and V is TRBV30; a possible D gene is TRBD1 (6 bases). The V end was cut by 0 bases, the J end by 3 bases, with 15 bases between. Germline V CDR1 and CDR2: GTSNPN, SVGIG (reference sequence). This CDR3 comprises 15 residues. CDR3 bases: TGTGCCTGGAGTGTACCCGGACAGAATAACTACGAGCAGTACTTC. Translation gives CAWSVPGQNNYEQYF.

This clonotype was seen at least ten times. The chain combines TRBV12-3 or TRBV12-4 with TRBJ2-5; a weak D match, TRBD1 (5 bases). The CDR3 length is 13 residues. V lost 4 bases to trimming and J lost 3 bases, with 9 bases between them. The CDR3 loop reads CASSWGSKETQYF. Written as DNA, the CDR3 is TGTGCCAGCAGTTGGGGCAGTAAAGAGACCCAGTACTTC.

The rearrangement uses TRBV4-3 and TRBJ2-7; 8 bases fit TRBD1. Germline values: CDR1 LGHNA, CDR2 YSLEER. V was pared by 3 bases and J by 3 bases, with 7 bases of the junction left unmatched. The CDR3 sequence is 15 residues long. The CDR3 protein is CASSHEDRDFYEQYF. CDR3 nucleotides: TGCGCCAGCAGCCACGAGGACAGGGATTTCTACGAGCAGTACTTC.

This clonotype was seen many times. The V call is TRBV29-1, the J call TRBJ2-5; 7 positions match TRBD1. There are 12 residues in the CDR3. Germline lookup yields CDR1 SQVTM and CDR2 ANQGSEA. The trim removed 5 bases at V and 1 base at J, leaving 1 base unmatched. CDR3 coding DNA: TGCAGCGTTCGGACAGGCCAAGAGACCCAGTACTTC. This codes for CSVRTGQETQYF.

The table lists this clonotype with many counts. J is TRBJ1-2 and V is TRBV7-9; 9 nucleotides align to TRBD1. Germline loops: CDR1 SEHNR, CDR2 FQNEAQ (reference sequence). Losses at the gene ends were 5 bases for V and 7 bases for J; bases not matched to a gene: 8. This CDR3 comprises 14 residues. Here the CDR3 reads CASSASGTGFGYTF. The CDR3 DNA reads TGTGCCAGCAGCGCATCCGGGACAGGGTTTGGCTACACCTTC.

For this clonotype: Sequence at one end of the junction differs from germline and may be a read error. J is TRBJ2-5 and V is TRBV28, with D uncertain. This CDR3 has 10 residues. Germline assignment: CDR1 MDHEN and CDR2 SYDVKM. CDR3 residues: CASSGITPHF. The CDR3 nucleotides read TGTGCCAGCAGTGGGATCACACCCCACTTC.

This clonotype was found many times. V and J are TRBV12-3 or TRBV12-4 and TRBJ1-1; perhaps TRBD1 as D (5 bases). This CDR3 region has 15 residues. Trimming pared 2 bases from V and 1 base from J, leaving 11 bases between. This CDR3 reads CASSLPQGGNTEAFF. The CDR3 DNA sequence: TGTGCCAGCAGTTTACCCCAGGGCGGGAACACTGAAGCTTTCTTT.

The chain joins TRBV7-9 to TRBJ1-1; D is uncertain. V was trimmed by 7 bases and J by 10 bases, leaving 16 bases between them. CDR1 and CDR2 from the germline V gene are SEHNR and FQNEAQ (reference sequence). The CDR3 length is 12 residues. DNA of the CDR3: TGTGCCAGCACCTTTGACGGGGAAGGAGCTTTCTTT. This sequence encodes CASTFDGEGAFF.

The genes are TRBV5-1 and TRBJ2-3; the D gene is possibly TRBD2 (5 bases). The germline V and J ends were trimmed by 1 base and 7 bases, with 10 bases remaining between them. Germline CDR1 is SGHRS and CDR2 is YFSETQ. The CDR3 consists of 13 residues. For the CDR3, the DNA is TGCGCCAGCAGCTTGAGCGGCAGGAATACGCAGTATTTT. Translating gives CASSLSGRNTQYF.

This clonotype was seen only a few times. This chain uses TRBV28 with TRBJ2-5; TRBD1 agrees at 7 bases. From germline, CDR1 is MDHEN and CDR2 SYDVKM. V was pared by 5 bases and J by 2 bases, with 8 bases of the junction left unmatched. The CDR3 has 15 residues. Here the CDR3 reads CASSPTDRAQETQYF. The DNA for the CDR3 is TGTGCCAGCAGTCCAACCGACAGGGCGCAAGAGACCCAGTACTTC.